Listed below are T cell receptor beta chains from one sample, sequenced in a study of shared clonotypes between healthy human individuals. Assay: immunoSEQ multiplex PCR; the TCRdb copy retains only in-frame clones and omits some. There are 470,000 or so clones in the sample; over 70% occur only once, and approximately 11% lies in the top ten. Specimen: PBMCs. The receptor source for this set is a woman aged 35 to 49 in good health. Some clones in this sample may be carry-over from other donors' samples. The CDR3 runs from the conserved cysteine through the conserved F or W. The D gene is left open where the match is weak. Clone sizes are given selectively: once, few, many, or a class where the clone is expanded.

v_gene	abundance	j_gene	d_gene	CDR3aa	CDR3nt
TRBV19	once	TRBJ2-3	NA	CASSIVLFTDTQYF	TGTGCCAGTAGTATTGTCCTATTCACAGATACGCAGTATTTT
TRBV4-1	NA	TRBJ1-1	NA	CASSQEVTGDTEAFF	TGCGCCAGCAGCCAAGAGGTGACAGGTGACACTGAAGCCTTCTTT
TRBV27	NA	TRBJ2-7	NA	CASSLSGPISYEQYF	TGTGCCAGCAGTTTATCGGGTCCAATCTCCTACGAGCAGTACTTC
TRBV6-1	NA	TRBJ2-3	NA	CASTEGAADTQYF	TGTGCCAGCACGGAGGGGGCTGCAGATACGCAGTATTTT
TRBV27	NA	TRBJ1-1	NA	CASSSTGFYTEAFF	TGTGCCAGCAGTTCTACAGGATTCTACACTGAAGCTTTCTTT
TRBV25-1	NA	TRBJ2-7	NA	CTSGGDRDASEQYF	TGTACCAGCGGAGGAGACCGGGACGCCTCCGAGCAGTACTTC
TRBV2	once	TRBJ2-2	TRBD2	CASSEIWRESGELFF	TGTGCCAGCAGTGAAATTTGGCGGGAGTCCGGGGAGCTGTTTTTT
TRBV10-3	NA	TRBJ2-3	NA	CACNSGEDTQYF	TGTGCCTGTAACTCAGGGGAGGATACGCAGTATTTT
TRBV27	few	TRBJ1-4	NA	CASSSQWATNEKLFF	TGTGCCAGCAGTTCTCAGTGGGCAACTAATGAAAAACTGTTTTTT
TRBV29-1	NA	TRBJ2-2	NA	CSATGPGRSNTGELFF	TGCAGCGCTACGGGCCCAGGGCGTTCGAACACCGGGGAGCTGTTTTTT
TRBV7-2	NA	TRBJ2-5	NA	CASSQAVQETQYF	TGTGCCAGCAGCCAGGCCGTCCAAGAGACCCAGTACTTC
TRBV5-6	NA	TRBJ1-1	TRBD1	CASSWAGQGNTEAFF	TGTGCCAGCAGCTGGGCGGGACAGGGGAACACTGAAGCTTTCTTT
TRBV11-2	NA	TRBJ1-3	TRBD1	CASSSMGQGAGNTIYF	TGTGCCAGCAGTTCAATGGGACAGGGGGCTGGAAACACCATATATTTT
TRBV7-2	NA	TRBJ2-2	TRBD2	CASSLTLAGGEGTGELFF	TGTGCCAGCAGCTTAACCCTAGCGGGAGGGGAGGGCACCGGGGAGCTGTTTTTT
TRBV15	NA	TRBJ2-2	TRBD2	CATSRHLAGSTGELFF	TGTGCCACCAGCAGACATCTAGCGGGATCCACCGGGGAGCTGTTTTTT
TRBV5-1	NA	TRBJ2-1	TRBD2	CASTTAPGGGEQFF	TGCGCCAGCACCACCGCCCCGGGGGGTGGTGAGCAGTTCTTC
TRBV5-8	NA	TRBJ2-7	NA	CASSRRETTENYEQYF	TGTGCCAGCAGCCGAAGAGAGACTACCGAAAACTACGAGCAGTACTTC
TRBV4-2	NA	TRBJ2-3	TRBD2	CASSQGGREGRDTQYF	TGTGCCAGCAGCCAAGGGGGGCGGGAGGGCCGCGATACGCAGTATTTT
TRBV19	once	TRBJ1-2	TRBD1	CASSIAGQVYGYTF	TGTGCCAGTAGTATTGCCGGACAGGTCTATGGCTACACCTTC
TRBV11-2	NA	TRBJ2-7	TRBD2	CASSIPPGGRGAYEQYF	TGTGCCAGCAGCATCCCACCGGGGGGGAGGGGCGCCTACGAGCAGTACTTC
TRBV28	NA	TRBJ2-5	NA	CASIRTGQETQYF	TGTGCCAGCATCCGGACCGGACAAGAGACCCAGTACTTC
TRBV5-1	NA	TRBJ2-1	NA	CASSSQGSDEQFF	TGCGCCAGCAGCTCTCAGGGTTCCGATGAGCAGTTCTTC
TRBV28	NA	TRBJ1-3	NA	CASNSGGYSGNTIYF	TGTGCCAGCAACTCGGGGGGTTACTCTGGAAACACCATATATTTT
TRBV5-1	NA	TRBJ2-6	NA	CASSLGSSGANVLTF	TGCGCCAGCAGCTTGGGCAGCTCTGGGGCCAACGTCCTGACTTTC
TRBV11-2	NA	TRBJ1-5	NA	CASSLHPGPNQPQHF	TGTGCCAGCAGCTTACACCCTGGGCCAAATCAGCCCCAGCATTTT
TRBV30	NA	TRBJ2-1	TRBD2	CAWSVGTRWGSEQFF	TGTGCCTGGAGTGTTGGGACTAGGTGGGGCAGTGAGCAGTTCTTC
TRBV28	NA	TRBJ1-2	NA	CASRPTGLEDYGYTF	TGTGCCAGCAGGCCCACAGGGCTTGAGGACTATGGCTACACCTTC
TRBV9	NA	TRBJ1-2	TRBD1	CASSARDRGQDYGYTF	TGTGCCAGCAGCGCCCGGGACAGGGGACAAGACTATGGCTACACCTTC
TRBV2	once	TRBJ2-3	NA	CASSRTDTDTQYF	TGTGCCAGCAGCAGGACAGACACAGATACGCAGTATTTT
TRBV21-1	NA	TRBJ1-5	NA	CASSKRRGRGHVSNQPQHF	TGTGCCAGCAGCAAACGGCGGGGCAGGGGGCACGTTAGCAATCAGCCCCAGCATTTT
TRBV2	NA	TRBJ1-2	TRBD1	CASRAGTGEYGYTF	TGTGCCAGCAGGGCCGGGACAGGGGAATATGGCTACACCTTC
TRBV19	many	TRBJ1-2	NA	CASSHDPLYYGYTF	TGTGCCAGTAGCCACGACCCCCTCTACTATGGCTACACCTTC
TRBV30	once	TRBJ2-7	NA	CAWSSQGYEQYF	TGTGCCTGGAGTTCACAGGGCTACGAGCAGTACTTC
TRBV28	NA	TRBJ1-5	NA	CASTLYGGQPQHF	TGTGCCAGCACCTTGTATGGGGGTCAGCCCCAGCATTTT
TRBV19	NA	TRBJ1-1	TRBD1	CASSRDRGRTEAFF	TGTGCCAGTAGTAGGGACAGGGGTCGTACTGAAGCTTTCTTT
TRBV28	few	TRBJ1-2	NA	CASSGDTGTSGYTF	TGTGCCAGCAGTGGGGACACAGGGACTTCTGGCTACACCTTC
TRBV5-1	once	TRBJ1-1	NA	CASRRDSGSEAFF	TGCGCCAGCAGGCGGGACTCAGGCTCTGAAGCTTTCTTT
TRBV28	few	TRBJ1-2	NA	CASSLYEFTAVGGYTF	TGTGCCAGCAGTTTATACGAATTTACGGCAGTGGGGGGCTACACCTTC
TRBV7-9	NA	TRBJ2-1	NA	CASSYLGNEQFF	TGTGCCAGCAGCTACCTAGGTAATGAGCAGTTCTTC
TRBV5-4	NA	TRBJ2-3	TRBD2	CASSPGGSGSGTDTQYF	TGTGCCAGCAGCCCCGGGGGGAGCGGGAGTGGCACAGATACGCAGTATTTT
TRBV28	NA	TRBJ2-5	TRBD1	CASSLSRTGSWAETQYF	TGTGCCAGCAGTTTATCCCGGACAGGGTCTTGGGCTGAGACCCAGTACTTC
TRBV30	NA	TRBJ2-2	NA	CAWSVGGGTGELFF	TGTGCCTGGAGTGTTGGGGGAGGCACCGGGGAGCTGTTTTTT
TRBV5-1	NA	TRBJ1-1	NA	CASSLDGSALRAFF	TGCGCCAGCAGCTTGGATGGGTCCGCCCTGAGGGCTTTCTTT
TRBV6-1	NA	TRBJ1-5	NA	CASSEGTKEQPQHF	TGTGCCAGCAGTGAAGGGACAAAAGAACAGCCCCAGCATTTT
TRBV21-1	NA	TRBJ2-4	NA	CASSSLPGTQVKNIQYF	TGTGCCAGCAGCTCTCTCCCGGGGACACAAGTCAAAAACATTCAGTACTTC
TRBV5-1	NA	TRBJ2-5	NA	CASSFVTDETQYF	TGCGCCAGCAGCTTTGTGACAGACGAGACCCAGTACTTC
TRBV7-8	NA	TRBJ2-7	TRBD2	CASSGGLAGGYEQYF	TGTGCCAGCAGCGGAGGACTAGCGGGAGGATACGAGCAGTACTTC
TRBV7-3	NA	TRBJ1-2	NA	CASSPSPNYGYTF	TGTGCCAGCAGCCCAAGTCCTAACTATGGCTACACCTTC
TRBV7-9	once	TRBJ2-5	NA	CASSLAGGGETQYF	TGTGCCAGCAGCTTAGCCGGGGGCGGAGAGACCCAGTACTTC
TRBV4-1	once	TRBJ1-2	NA	CASSHMGDYGYTF	TGCGCCAGCAGCCATATGGGTGACTATGGCTACACCTTC
TRBV4-1	few	TRBJ2-7	NA	CASSLSRSRNSYEQYF	TGCGCCAGCAGCCTTAGCAGGAGTAGGAACTCCTACGAGCAGTACTTC
TRBV7-2	NA	TRBJ2-7	NA	CASSLWAYEQYF	TGTGCCAGCAGCTTATGGGCCTACGAGCAGTACTTC
TRBV28	NA	TRBJ1-2	NA	CASSLDPGAGHYGYTF	TGTGCCAGCAGTTTAGACCCGGGGGCGGGCCACTATGGCTACACCTTC
TRBV7-3	NA	TRBJ2-1	NA	CASSLIRASSSYNEQFF	TGTGCCAGCAGCTTAATCAGGGCGTCGAGCTCCTACAATGAGCAGTTCTTC